This is a list of T cell receptor beta chains from one sample in a study of OX40 agonist ivuxolimab in advanced cancers. Assay used: immunoSEQ multiplex PCR; TCRdb lists only in-frame clones, some missing. The sample includes about 42,000 clones, roughly four fifths seen only once; the top ten take over 2.5%. This material consisted of CD4+ or CD8+ T cells sorted from blood, taken in a trial of the OX40 agonist ivuxolimab. The receptors stem from an adult with an advanced solid tumor such as melanoma, head and neck, liver or kidney cancer. Both conserved end residues are part of each CDR3. D genes are given only for firm matches. Clone size is not always given. Where it is, it says once, few, many or a class for expanded clones.

V gene: TRBV5-4
CDR3 length: 15
J gene: TRBJ2-7
D gene: TRBD2
clone size: NA
CDR3 protein: CASSKRLAGDYEQYF
CDR3 DNA: TGTGCCAGCAGCAAGAGACTAGCGGGAGACTACGAGCAGTACTTC

V gene: TRBV12-5
CDR3 length: 13
J gene: TRBJ1-1
D gene: NA
clone size: once
CDR3 protein: CASGLEGGTEAFF
CDR3 DNA: TGTGCTAGTGGTTTAGAGGGCGGCACTGAAGCTTTCTTT

V gene: TRBV7-2
CDR3 length: 15
J gene: TRBJ1-3
D gene: NA
clone size: NA
CDR3 protein: CASSLYASSGNTIYF
CDR3 DNA: TGTGCCAGCAGCTTATATGCCTCCTCTGGAAACACCATATATTTT

V gene: TRBV11-3
CDR3 length: 18
J gene: TRBJ2-6
D gene: TRBD1
clone size: NA
CDR3 protein: CASSLGTGGGAGANVLTF
CDR3 DNA: TGTGCCAGCAGCTTAGGGACAGGGGGAGGCGCTGGGGCCAACGTCCTGACTTTC

V gene: TRBV4-1
CDR3 length: 17
J gene: TRBJ2-1
D gene: TRBD1
clone size: few
CDR3 protein: CASSQYDRDSSYNEQFF
CDR3 DNA: TGCGCCAGCAGCCAATACGATCGGGACAGCTCCTACAATGAGCAGTTCTTC

V gene: TRBV4-2
CDR3 length: 14
J gene: TRBJ2-7
D gene: TRBD2
clone size: NA
CDR3 protein: CASSRTSGYYEQYF
CDR3 DNA: TGTGCCAGCAGCCGGACTAGCGGCTACTACGAGCAGTACTTC

V gene: TRBV7-2
CDR3 length: 16
J gene: TRBJ2-7
D gene: TRBD2
clone size: NA
CDR3 protein: CASSLMGGGRIYEQYF
CDR3 DNA: TGTGCCAGCAGCTTAATGGGGGGGGGACGGATCTACGAGCAGTACTTC

V gene: TRBV5-4
CDR3 length: 14
J gene: TRBJ2-3
D gene: NA
clone size: once
CDR3 protein: CASRGGYLTDTQYF
CDR3 DNA: TGTGCCAGCCGAGGGGGATACCTCACAGATACGCAGTATTTT

V gene: TRBV7-2
CDR3 length: 15
J gene: TRBJ2-3
D gene: NA
clone size: NA
CDR3 protein: CASSLEWARTDTQYF
CDR3 DNA: TGTGCCAGCAGCTTAGAATGGGCCAGGACAGATACGCAGTATTTT

V gene: TRBV5-1
CDR3 length: 13
J gene: TRBJ2-5
D gene: NA
clone size: NA
CDR3 protein: CATRPGVRETQYF
CDR3 DNA: TGCGCCACCCGGCCGGGAGTGAGAGAGACCCAGTACTTC

V gene: TRBV9
CDR3 length: 18
J gene: TRBJ2-1
D gene: NA
clone size: NA
CDR3 protein: CASSPQLGSSGVYNEQFF
CDR3 DNA: TGTGCCAGCAGCCCCCAACTAGGGAGTAGCGGAGTTTACAATGAGCAGTTCTTC

V gene: TRBV18
CDR3 length: 16
J gene: TRBJ1-1
D gene: NA
clone size: NA
CDR3 protein: CASSGWGADANTEAFF
CDR3 DNA: TGTGCCAGCTCGGGGTGGGGGGCGGACGCGAACACTGAAGCTTTCTTT

V gene: TRBV27
CDR3 length: 16
J gene: TRBJ1-5
D gene: NA
clone size: NA
CDR3 protein: CASRRGAQMSNQPQHF
CDR3 DNA: TGTGCCAGCAGACGGGGGGCCCAGATGAGCAATCAGCCCCAGCATTTT

V gene: TRBV5-1
CDR3 length: 17
J gene: TRBJ2-5
D gene: TRBD2
clone size: NA
CDR3 protein: CASSSGLAGVYSETQYF
CDR3 DNA: TGCGCCAGCAGCTCAGGACTAGCGGGAGTGTATTCAGAGACCCAGTACTTC

V gene: TRBV7-9
CDR3 length: 12
J gene: TRBJ1-5
D gene: NA
clone size: once
CDR3 protein: CASSHPGGSQHF
CDR3 DNA: TGTGCCAGCAGCCACCCCGGAGGGTCCCAGCATTTT

V gene: TRBV5-5
CDR3 length: 14
J gene: TRBJ2-7
D gene: NA
clone size: NA
CDR3 protein: CASSFGVEGYEQYF
CDR3 DNA: TGTGCCAGCAGTTTCGGCGTGGAGGGTTACGAGCAGTACTTC

V gene: TRBV29-1
CDR3 length: 11
J gene: TRBJ2-7
D gene: NA
clone size: NA
CDR3 protein: CSGGDIYEQYF
CDR3 DNA: TGCAGCGGCGGGGACATCTACGAGCAGTACTTC

V gene: TRBV19
CDR3 length: 15
J gene: TRBJ1-2
D gene: NA
clone size: once
CDR3 protein: CASSPRQQRMYGYTF
CDR3 DNA: TGTGCCAGTAGTCCGCGACAGCAAAGGATGTATGGCTACACCTTC

V gene: TRBV14
CDR3 length: 18
J gene: TRBJ2-1
D gene: NA
clone size: NA
CDR3 protein: CASSQDRHTGRPLGEQFF
CDR3 DNA: TGTGCCAGCAGCCAAGATAGGCATACGGGACGACCCCTGGGTGAGCAGTTCTTC

V gene: TRBV4-1
CDR3 length: 11
J gene: TRBJ1-1
D gene: NA
clone size: NA
CDR3 protein: CASRRGTEAFF
CDR3 DNA: TGCGCCAGCAGGCGGGGCACTGAAGCTTTCTTT

V gene: TRBV7-9
CDR3 length: 14
J gene: TRBJ1-1
D gene: NA
clone size: NA
CDR3 protein: CASWRLAVGKGAFF
CDR3 DNA: TGTGCCAGCTGGCGGTTGGCAGTGGGGAAAGGGGCTTTCTTT

V gene: TRBV27
CDR3 length: 15
J gene: TRBJ1-2
D gene: NA
clone size: NA
CDR3 protein: CASSLWGSPGYGYTF
CDR3 DNA: TGTGCCAGCAGTTTATGGGGCAGCCCCGGATATGGCTACACCTTC

V gene: TRBV2
CDR3 length: 16
J gene: TRBJ1-1
D gene: NA
clone size: few
CDR3 protein: CASSGDYREMNTEAFF
CDR3 DNA: TGTGCCAGCAGTGGCGACTACAGGGAAATGAACACTGAAGCTTTCTTT

V gene: TRBV15
CDR3 length: 18
J gene: TRBJ2-1
D gene: NA
clone size: NA
CDR3 protein: CATSRGGLAFKQYNEQFF
CDR3 DNA: TGTGCCACCAGCAGAGGAGGGCTAGCGTTCAAACAATACAATGAGCAGTTCTTC

V gene: TRBV6-6
CDR3 length: 14
J gene: TRBJ2-7
D gene: NA
clone size: few
CDR3 protein: CASSPSGGKGEQYF
CDR3 DNA: TGTGCCAGCTCCCCTAGTGGCGGGAAGGGCGAGCAGTACTTC

V gene: TRBV6-1
CDR3 length: 15
J gene: TRBJ1-2
D gene: TRBD1
clone size: NA
CDR3 protein: CASSEIIGGNYGYTF
CDR3 DNA: TGTGCCAGCAGTGAAATTATAGGGGGCAACTATGGCTACACCTTC

V gene: TRBV20-1
CDR3 length: 11
J gene: TRBJ2-7
D gene: NA
clone size: NA
CDR3 protein: CSARRGYEQYF
CDR3 DNA: TGCAGTGCTAGGAGGGGCTACGAGCAGTACTTC

V gene: TRBV7-7
CDR3 length: 17
J gene: TRBJ2-5
D gene: TRBD2
clone size: NA
CDR3 protein: CASSPRLAGGPQETQYF
CDR3 DNA: TGTGCCAGCAGCCCAAGACTAGCGGGAGGCCCCCAAGAGACCCAGTACTTC

V gene: TRBV30
CDR3 length: 16
J gene: TRBJ2-1
D gene: NA
clone size: NA
CDR3 protein: CAWSGFSGVGYNEQFF
CDR3 DNA: TGTGCCTGGAGTGGGTTCTCGGGGGTGGGCTACAATGAGCAGTTCTTC

V gene: TRBV7-8
CDR3 length: 15
J gene: TRBJ2-5
D gene: TRBD2
clone size: once
CDR3 protein: CASSLAWGGEETQYF
CDR3 DNA: TGTGCCAGCAGCTTAGCGTGGGGGGGAGAAGAGACCCAGTACTTC

V gene: TRBV7-9
CDR3 length: 15
J gene: TRBJ2-1
D gene: NA
clone size: NA
CDR3 protein: CASSPKGGGYNEQFF
CDR3 DNA: TGTGCCAGCAGCCCGAAGGGGGGGGGCTACAATGAGCAGTTCTTC

V gene: TRBV7-2
CDR3 length: 13
J gene: TRBJ2-3
D gene: NA
clone size: NA
CDR3 protein: CASSPRRTDTQYF
CDR3 DNA: TGTGCCAGCAGCCCCAGGAGGACAGATACGCAGTATTTT

V gene: TRBV18
CDR3 length: 15
J gene: TRBJ2-1
D gene: NA
clone size: few
CDR3 protein: CASSYQLGSYNEQFF
CDR3 DNA: TGTGCCAGCTCATATCAGCTTGGCTCCTACAATGAGCAGTTCTTC

V gene: TRBV5-4
CDR3 length: 12
J gene: TRBJ1-2
D gene: TRBD1
clone size: NA
CDR3 protein: CASSQTGAGYTF
CDR3 DNA: TGTGCCAGCAGCCAGACAGGGGCTGGCTACACCTTC

V gene: TRBV5-1
CDR3 length: 17
J gene: TRBJ1-6
D gene: NA
clone size: NA
CDR3 protein: CASSLRILGVERSPLHF
CDR3 DNA: TGCGCCAGCAGCTTGAGGATCTTAGGGGTTGAGAGGTCACCCCTCCACTTT

V gene: TRBV5-1
CDR3 length: 15
J gene: TRBJ1-5
D gene: NA
clone size: NA
CDR3 protein: CASSLSSGNNQPQHF
CDR3 DNA: TGCGCCAGCAGCTTGTCTTCAGGGAACAATCAGCCCCAGCATTTT

V gene: TRBV25-1
CDR3 length: 15
J gene: TRBJ1-4
D gene: NA
clone size: few
CDR3 protein: CASSDFSTTNEKLFF
CDR3 DNA: TGTGCCAGCAGTGATTTCAGTACAACTAATGAAAAACTGTTTTTT

V gene: TRBV10-3
CDR3 length: 16
J gene: TRBJ1-2
D gene: NA
clone size: once
CDR3 protein: CAISEGMGTANYGYTF
CDR3 DNA: TGTGCCATCAGTGAGGGTATGGGGACCGCTAACTATGGCTACACCTTC

V gene: TRBV28
CDR3 length: 15
J gene: TRBJ2-2
D gene: NA
clone size: NA
CDR3 protein: CASSTSTRIPGELFF
CDR3 DNA: TGTGCCAGCAGCACGTCCACAAGGATCCCCGGGGAGCTGTTTTTT

V gene: TRBV7-9
CDR3 length: 14
J gene: TRBJ2-5
D gene: NA
clone size: NA
CDR3 protein: CASSLVAEQETQYF
CDR3 DNA: TGTGCCAGCAGCTTAGTGGCAGAGCAAGAGACCCAGTACTTC

V gene: TRBV27
CDR3 length: 13
J gene: TRBJ1-2
D gene: TRBD1
clone size: NA
CDR3 protein: CASSPGDRAGYTF
CDR3 DNA: TGTGCCAGCAGTCCTGGGGACAGGGCGGGCTACACCTTC

V gene: TRBV19
CDR3 length: 18
J gene: TRBJ2-6
D gene: NA
clone size: NA
CDR3 protein: CASSPHRGGDSGANVLTF
CDR3 DNA: TGTGCCAGTAGCCCCCACAGGGGGGGAGACTCTGGGGCCAACGTCCTGACTTTC

V gene: TRBV4-2
CDR3 length: 14
J gene: TRBJ2-2
D gene: NA
clone size: NA
CDR3 protein: CASSQDSETGELFF
CDR3 DNA: TGTGCCAGCAGCCAAGATAGCGAAACCGGGGAGCTGTTTTTT

V gene: TRBV10-3
CDR3 length: 14
J gene: TRBJ2-7
D gene: NA
clone size: NA
CDR3 protein: CAIRTTGNSYEQYF
CDR3 DNA: TGTGCCATCAGGACAACAGGGAACTCCTACGAGCAGTACTTC

V gene: TRBV19
CDR3 length: 13
J gene: TRBJ1-3
D gene: NA
clone size: NA
CDR3 protein: CASSPGPGNTIYF
CDR3 DNA: TGTGCCAGTAGTCCCGGACCTGGAAACACCATATATTTT

V gene: TRBV6-5
CDR3 length: 13
J gene: TRBJ1-2
D gene: NA
clone size: NA
CDR3 protein: CASSYPSRYGYTF
CDR3 DNA: TGTGCCAGCAGTTACCCCTCCCGCTATGGCTACACCTTC

V gene: TRBV5-1
CDR3 length: 14
J gene: TRBJ1-4
D gene: NA
clone size: NA
CDR3 protein: CASSLEGRGEGLFF
CDR3 DNA: TGCGCCAGCAGCTTGGAAGGGAGAGGGGAAGGACTGTTTTTT

V gene: TRBV10-3
CDR3 length: 12
J gene: TRBJ1-3
D gene: NA
clone size: NA
CDR3 protein: CAISEPQNTIYF
CDR3 DNA: TGTGCCATCAGTGAGCCACAAAACACCATATATTTT

V gene: TRBV9
CDR3 length: 15
J gene: TRBJ1-5
D gene: NA
clone size: NA
CDR3 protein: CASSVAGDADQPQHF
CDR3 DNA: TGTGCCAGCAGCGTAGCGGGCGACGCGGATCAGCCCCAGCATTTT

V gene: TRBV2
CDR3 length: 12
J gene: TRBJ2-5
D gene: NA
clone size: NA
CDR3 protein: CASSESGETQYF
CDR3 DNA: TGTGCCAGCAGTGAGTCCGGGGAGACCCAGTACTTC

V gene: TRBV5-4
CDR3 length: 16
J gene: TRBJ2-2
D gene: TRBD1
clone size: NA
CDR3 protein: CASSPGGTGFTGELFF
CDR3 DNA: TGTGCCAGCAGCCCGGGCGGGACAGGGTTCACCGGGGAGCTGTTTTTT

V gene: TRBV7-7
CDR3 length: 13
J gene: TRBJ2-3
D gene: NA
clone size: NA
CDR3 protein: CASSGGPGDTQYF
CDR3 DNA: TGTGCCAGCAGCGGAGGCCCAGGAGATACGCAGTATTTT

V gene: TRBV7-9
CDR3 length: 11
J gene: TRBJ1-2
D gene: NA
clone size: few
CDR3 protein: CASSQGHWPSF
CDR3 DNA: TGTGCCAGCAGCCAAGGACACTGGCCCTCCTTC